The 23 T cell receptor beta chains below all came from one sample that was sequenced in a study of Ad26.COV2.S vaccination and SARS-CoV-2 variants. Treatment reported: approximately 18 received Ad26.COV2.S at low or high dose, single or two shots; about five received placebo; per-sample allocation not given. Vaccine and placebo recipients were sampled on day 63 after the first injection. The assay was immunoSEQ multiplex PCR, and TCRdb's table has in-frame clones only and misses some. The sample holds about 320,000 clones; about 82% are singletons and the top ten take 2% to 2.5%. Sequencing was performed on peripheral blood, taken in a trial of Ad26.COV2.S vaccine versus placebo. All receptors come from a person between 18 and 60 years old who received the Ad26.COV2.S COVID-19 vaccine or a placebo.

The chain links TRBV13 to TRBJ1-5; D not certain. The CDR3 runs to 15 residues. V was clipped by 2 bases and J by 4 bases, with 12 bases between them. From germline, CDR1 is PRHDT and CDR2 FYEKMQ (reference sequence). The CDR3 DNA sequence: TGTGCCAGCAGCTTATCCGGGGAAGGGAATCAGCCCCAGCATTTT. Translating it yields CASSLSGEGNQPQHF.

As for this clone: Distinct nucleotide sequences in the sample also encode this CDR3. V gene TRBV9 combines with J gene TRBJ1-2; D not resolved. Germline CDR1 SGDLS, CDR2 YYNGEE. The CDR3 sequence is 14 residues long. V was clipped by 0 bases and J by 0 bases, with 6 bases between them. Here the CDR3 DNA reads TGTGCCAGCAGCGTAGCTACAGCTAACTATGGCTACACCTTC. This gives the protein CASSVATANYGYTF. Drawing the rest from reference TRBV9 and TRBJ1-2, the complete variable domain is DSGVTQTPKHLITATGQRVTLRCSPRSGDLSVYWYQQSLDQGLQFLIQYYNGEERAKGNILERFSAQQFPDLHSELNLSSLELGDSALYFCASSVATANYGYTFGSGTRLTVV.

V usage is TRBV5-1 and J usage is TRBJ2-7; a possible D gene is TRBD1 (5 bases). The CDR3 extends over 14 amino acids. CDR1 SGHRS and CDR2 YFSETQ come from the germline V gene. Trimming removed 2 bases at V and 0 bases at J, with 9 bases between. CDR3 region: CASSFRQRSYEQYF. The CDR3, as DNA: TGCGCCAGCAGCTTCCGACAGCGCTCCTACGAGCAGTACTTC.

CDR3 amino acids: CASSPPAGYNEQFF. The CDR3 bases are TGTGCCAGTAGTCCTCCAGCCGGGTACAATGAGCAGTTCTTC. This chain links TRBV19 with TRBJ2-1; D gene uncertain. CDR3 size: 14 residues. Between the trimmed V and J ends, which lost 5 bases and 4 bases, there was a span of 12 bases. From germline, CDR1 is LNHDA and CDR2 SQIVND (reference sequence). The full variable domain, its missing parts supplied by reference TRBV19 and TRBJ2-1, is DGGITQSPKYLFRKEGQNVTLSCEQNLNHDAMYWYRQDPGQGLRLIYYSQIVNDFQKGDIAEGYSVSREKKESFPLTVTSAQKNPTAFYLCASSPPAGYNEQFFGPGTRLTVL.

The J gene is TRBJ2-3, the V gene TRBV20-1; 11 bases are a match to TRBD2. The V gene end was trimmed by 3 bases and the J gene end by 3 bases; junction bases not matched to a gene: 11. The germline CDR1 and CDR2 sequences are DFQATT and SNEGSKA (reference sequence). The CDR3 sequence is 17 residues long. CDR3 amino acids: CSASIGLAGFLTDTQYF. The CDR3 nucleotides read TGCAGTGCTAGTATCGGACTAGCGGGCTTCTTAACAGATACGCAGTATTTT.

The chain couples TRBV18 to TRBJ2-7, with D unclear. Germline assignment: CDR1 KGHSH and CDR2 LQKENI. This CDR3 spans 15 amino acids. Trimming cost V 0 bases and J 4 bases, with 13 bases left between them. The chain's CDR3 is CASSPPSSPLYEQYF. CDR3 coding DNA: TGTGCCAGCTCACCACCCTCCAGCCCCTTGTACGAGCAGTACTTC.

The chain combines TRBV6-6 with TRBJ2-7; D perhaps matches TRBD1 (6 bases). CDR3 length: 16 amino acids. V was pared by 11 bases and J by 9 bases, with 32 bases between. Germline V CDR1 and CDR2: MNHNY, SVGAGI (reference sequence). The CDR3 sequence: CALARPGDGPGLGQYF. The CDR3 DNA sequence: TGTGCCTTAGCCCGCCCAGGGGACGGGCCAGGGTTGGGGCAGTACTTC.

This chain connects TRBV9 to TRBJ1-1; tentative D call: TRBD1 (5 bases). This CDR3 has 13 residues. Germline V CDR1 and CDR2: SGDLS, YYNGEE. V lost 4 bases, J lost 6 bases, and 13 bases lay in between. CDR3 residues: CASSSGRAPEAFF. The CDR3 DNA is TGTGCCAGCAGCTCCGGCAGGGCCCCTGAAGCTTTCTTT. The variable domain in full, with the rest retrieved from reference TRBV9 and TRBJ1-1, is DSGVTQTPKHLITATGQRVTLRCSPRSGDLSVYWYQQSLDQGLQFLIQYYNGEERAKGNILERFSAQQFPDLHSELNLSSLELGDSALYFCASSSGRAPEAFFGQGTRLTVV.

This chain joins TRBV15 and TRBJ2-1; possible D gene TRBD2, 6 bases. The CDR3 is 16 amino acids. CDR1 and CDR2 from the germline V gene are LNHNV and YYDKDF (reference sequence). V lost 0 bases, J lost 0 bases, and 9 bases lay in between. CDR3: CATSRDLAASYNEQFF. As DNA, the CDR3 is TGTGCCACCAGCAGAGATTTAGCGGCCTCCTACAATGAGCAGTTCTTC. Based on the CDR3 plus reference TRBV15 and TRBJ2-1, the full variable domain is DAMVIQNPRYQVTQFGKPVTLSCSQTLNHNVMYWYQQKSSQAPKLLFHYYDKDFNNEADTPDNFQSRRPNTSFCFLDIRSPGLGDTAMYLCATSRDLAASYNEQFFGPGTRLTVL.

V is TRBV28 and J is TRBJ1-2; possible D gene TRBD1, 5 bases. The CDR3 spans 11 residues. Germline values: CDR1 MDHEN, CDR2 SYDVKM. CDR3 nucleotide sequence: TGTGGAAGCGGGGACCGCTATGGCTACACCTTC. It codes for CGSGDRYGYTF.

This chain joins TRBV3-1 (or the pseudogene TRBV3-2) and TRBJ2-7; 8 bases match TRBD1. CDR1 is LGHDT, CDR2 YNNKEL, per germline (reference sequence). J lost 7 bases, V lost 1 base, and 3 bases had no gene match. The CDR3 is made up of 13 amino acids. CDR3 in DNA: TGTGCCAGCAGCCAAGCCGACAGGGGTGAGCAGTACTTC. It translates to CASSQADRGEQYF.

To note about this clone: Other DNA sequences in this sample translate to the same CDR3. The rearrangement links TRBV20-1 to TRBJ2-3; D is ambiguous. Trimming removed 6 bases at V and 2 bases at J, with 0 bases between. In germline, CDR1 is DFQATT, CDR2 SNEGSKA (reference sequence). CDR3 length: 9 amino acids. The CDR3 DNA reads TGCAGTGCCACAGATACGCAGTATTTT. Translated, it gives CSATDTQYF.

This clone occurred a few times. V is TRBV18 and J is TRBJ1-6; perhaps TRBD1 as D (6 bases). The CDR3 extends over 14 amino acids. V lost 6 bases, J lost 8 bases, and 14 bases lay in between. CDR1 is KGHSH, CDR2 LQKENI, per germline. This chain's CDR3 is CASSRGGGDSPLHF. The CDR3 DNA follows: TGTGCCAGCTCGCGTGGGGGGGGCGATTCACCCCTCCACTTT.

The chain is built from TRBV5-1 and TRBJ2-1; D call uncertain. Per germline, CDR1 SGHRS and CDR2 YFSETQ. Trimming cost V 0 bases and J 6 bases, with 4 bases left between them. The CDR3 totals 12 residues. As DNA, the CDR3 is TGCGCCAGCAGCTTGGGTTTCAATGAGCAGTTCTTC. This encodes CASSLGFNEQFF.

This chain links TRBV4-1 with TRBJ1-1; D gene uncertain. There are 16 residues in the CDR3. Deletions cut 4 bases from V and 1 base from J, with 16 bases between. Germline V gene sequence: CDR1 MGHRA, CDR2 YSYEKL. CDR3: CASSPPLARRNTEAFF. The CDR3 DNA is TGCGCCAGCAGCCCCCCGTTGGCACGTCGGAACACTGAAGCTTTCTTT.

V gene TRBV11-2 combines with J gene TRBJ2-3; 8 bases match TRBD2. V dropped 5 bases and J dropped 14; count of bases not matched to a gene: 9. The germline V gene has CDR1 SGHAT and CDR2 FQNNGV. The CDR3 totals 12 residues. DNA of the CDR3: TGTGCCAGCAGCACCCCGGGGGGGCGGGTGTATTTT. This codes for CASSTPGGRVYF.

The chain uses TRBV6-2 or TRBV6-3 and TRBJ2-7; TRBD1 is a possible D gene (5 bases). Trimming cost V 5 bases and J 6 bases, with 14 bases left between them. The germline CDR1 and CDR2 sequences are MNHEY and SVGEGT. The CDR3 covers 13 residues. DNA of the CDR3: TGTGCCAGCAGTATAACACGGCAGGGCGAGCAGTACTTC. Amino acid sequence: CASSITRQGEQYF.

The chain joins TRBV5-4 to TRBJ2-3; TRBD1 is a possible D gene (5 bases). This CDR3 has 16 residues. The V end lost 4 bases, the J end lost 0 bases, and 15 bases lay between the germline ends. Germline values: CDR1 SGHNT, CDR2 YYREEE (reference sequence). CDR3: CASSRLQETSTDTQYF. Written as DNA, the CDR3 is TGTGCCAGCAGCCGATTACAGGAGACTAGCACAGATACGCAGTATTTT.

The chain has TRBV5-4 and TRBJ2-1, with D hard to call. The CDR3 contains 14 residues. Per the germline V gene, CDR1 is SGHNT and CDR2 is YYREEE (reference sequence). Trimming took off 0 bases at V and 1 base at J, with 5 bases between the two ends. This CDR3 reads CASSLDRSYNEQFF. CDR3 sequence (DNA): TGTGCCAGCAGCTTGGACAGATCCTACAATGAGCAGTTCTTC.

The chain couples TRBV5-1 to TRBJ2-1; the match to TRBD2 covers 9 bases. The germline V gene has CDR1 SGHRS and CDR2 YFSETQ. CDR3 length: 15 residues. V dropped 4 bases and J dropped 8; count of bases not matched to a gene: 10. CDR3 loop: CASSEAGGQSHEQFF. CDR3 DNA sequence: TGCGCCAGCAGCGAAGCGGGGGGCCAGTCCCATGAGCAGTTCTTC.

The chain couples TRBV10-2 to TRBJ1-2; no definite D call. The CDR3 spans 14 residues. Trimming cost V 3 bases and J 5 bases, with 13 bases left between them. Per the germline V gene, CDR1 is WSHSY and CDR2 is SAAADI. The CDR3 protein is CASSDWAAHYGYTF. Here the CDR3 DNA reads TGCGCCAGCAGTGATTGGGCAGCTCATTATGGCTACACCTTC.

V gene TRBV7-6 combines with J gene TRBJ2-3, with 9 bases lining up with TRBD1. V lost 5 bases to trimming and J lost 4 bases; unmatched junction nucleotides: 19. Per germline, CDR1 SGHVS and CDR2 FNYEAQ. This CDR3 has 19 amino acids. The CDR3 region is CASSREVPVRDRVPDTQYF. The CDR3 bases are TGTGCCAGCAGCCGAGAAGTCCCAGTCCGGGACAGGGTTCCAGATACGCAGTATTTT.

This sequence joins TRBV7-6 and TRBJ1-4; D is perhaps TRBD1 (6 bases). V was cut by 6 bases and J by 8 bases, with 22 bases left in between. Germline V gene lookup returns CDR1 SGHVS and CDR2 FNYEAQ. This CDR3 has 16 amino acids. The CDR3 DNA reads as TGTGCCAGCAGTCCCACGGGGGCGGCGGTCGGCGAAAAACTGTTTTTT. Amino acids: CASSPTGAAVGEKLFF.